This T cell receptor (beta chain) appears in the sequencing data of a study of T cells in localized non-small cell lung cancer. Study-wide findings and caveats: Adjacent uninvolved lung had the highest clonality, suggesting focused antigen responses.

Measured with immunoSEQ multiplex PCR; TCRdb has only the in-frame clones, and not every one. The sample includes around 3,000 clones, around a quarter of them seen just once. CDR3 length equals 16 residues. The V and J ends lost 6 bases and 7 bases, in that order; junction bases with no gene match: 14. Germline CDR1 is MNHGY and CDR2 is SAAAGT. Comments on this clone: Its antigen remains unknown.

This receptor was taken from a male donor at least 60 years old with stage II lung adenocarcinoma. Sequences were derived from normal lung tissue next to the tumor, sampled before any cancer treatment. The chain employs TRBV6-8 and TRBJ2-1; 8 bases match TRBD2. In DNA, the CDR3 is TGTGCCAGCAGGGAAGGTTGGCGGGGGGCTTGGAATGAGCAGTTCTTC. Translating it yields CASREGWRGAWNEQFF.